This T cell receptor (beta chain) was sequenced during a study of T-cell memory formation after mild COVID-19. The CDR3 spans 14 residues. The V and J ends lost 6 bases and 4 bases respectively, with 12 bases between them. TCRdb passed the 5' RACE reads through MiXCR, listing each CDR3 protein once. Of about 310,000 distinct CDR3 sequences listed, roughly 15% were seen once; the top ten hold about a fifth. This clonotype showed up just a few times. The TCR was taken from a man aged 18 to 29 who had mild COVID-19 (a few samples of this study predate the infection). Cell type and time point are not known. The V gene is TRBV12-3 or TRBV12-4, the J gene TRBJ1-4; D may be TRBD1 (5 bases). The specimen sequenced was PBMCs or a T cell subset sorted from them (not recorded which). DNA for the CDR3: TGTGCCAGCAGGGGAGACAGACATAATGAAAAACTGTTTTTT. Encoded protein: CASRGDRHNEKLFF.